The clone carrying this T cell receptor beta chain was counted at least ten times. Its antigen is not known. This entry comes from a study of T cell repertoires in cytomegalovirus infection. Study observations and caveats: People with CMV and the relevant HLA were identified by cumulative public TCR beta family frequency.

This CDR3 spans 15 amino acids. Germline CDR1 MDHEN, CDR2 SYDVKM. Trimming removed 3 bases at V and 2 bases at J, with 11 bases between. TCRdb reanalysed the reads using MiXCR and keeps one entry per CDR3 protein. The sample comprises hundreds of thousands of distinct CDR3 sequences, around 9.6% of which are singletons, and approximately 2.3% rests with the top ten. The sequence came from a human donor in good health (CMV status not recorded). Some clones in this sample may be carry-over from other donors' samples. The chain recombines TRBV28 with TRBJ1-5; no reliable D call. The sequencing input was PBMCs. In DNA, the CDR3 is TGTGCCAGCAGTTTGGATCTGAGGGGCAATCAGCCCCAGCATTTT. As protein: CASSLDLRGNQPQHF.